This section outlines one T cell receptor (beta chain) sequence together with its context. These data come from a study of blood T cell repertoires in COVID-19. For the study at large: There were acute and convalescent COVID-19 samples, and they came from the United States, Italy and Spain.

The CDR3 totals 16 residues. V was pared by 2 bases and J by 0 bases, with 10 bases between. Germline V gene sequence: CDR1 MGHDK, CDR2 SYGVNS. Authors' methods: Quantification of nucleated cells was approximated via reference gene primer amplification. Sequenced by immunoSEQ multiplex PCR; TCRdb stores in-frame clones only, minus some. Clone size and V and J calls were adopted from that table, with D and trimming inferred from the DNA. Of approximately 140,000 clones in the sample, approximately 86% are singletons; the top ten hold 3% to 4%. The chain joins TRBV25-1 to TRBJ2-2; possibly TRBD2 for D (6 bases). Sequencing input: peripheral blood. This clonotype originated in a man aged 70-80 years with acute or convalescent COVID-19. The DNA for the CDR3 is TGTGCCAGCAGTGAAGTCCGGGGGACGAACACCGGGGAGCTGTTTTTT. Its translation is CASSEVRGTNTGELFF.